The sequence of this TCR beta chain was determined in a study of T cells in localized non-small cell lung cancer. Assay: immunoSEQ multiplex PCR; the TCRdb copy retains only in-frame clones and omits some. The profile shows around 15,000 clones, almost 90% of them singletons. Study-level points and caveats: Uninvolved adjacent lung had the highest recorded T cell clonality, with tumor below it.

As for this clone: Its antigen is not identified.

V shed 1 base and J shed 6 bases, with 11 bases lying between them. The CDR3 runs 14 residues. Germline assignment: CDR1 LGHNA and CDR2 YSLEER. Sequences were derived from peripheral blood mononuclear cells, sampled before any cancer treatment. The chain recombines TRBV4-3 with TRBJ2-3; tentatively, D is TRBD1 or TRBD2 (5 bases each). The TCR originated in a woman between 35 and 70 years old with stage III lung adenocarcinoma. CDR3 sequence (DNA): TGCGCCAGCAGCCAAGGAAAGGGGACGGATACGCAGTATTTT. It is translated as CASSQGKGTDTQYF.